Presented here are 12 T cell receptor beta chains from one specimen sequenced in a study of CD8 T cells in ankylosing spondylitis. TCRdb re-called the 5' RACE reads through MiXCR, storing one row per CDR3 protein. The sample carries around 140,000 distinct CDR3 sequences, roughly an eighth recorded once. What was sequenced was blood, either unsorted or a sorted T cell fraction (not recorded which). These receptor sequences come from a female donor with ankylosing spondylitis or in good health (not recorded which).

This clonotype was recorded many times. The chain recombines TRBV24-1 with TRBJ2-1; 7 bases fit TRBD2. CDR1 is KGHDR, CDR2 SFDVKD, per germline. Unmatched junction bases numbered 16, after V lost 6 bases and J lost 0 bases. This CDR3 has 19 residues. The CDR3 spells CATSPREGLQRGSYNEQFF. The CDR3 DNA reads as TGTGCCACCAGTCCGAGAGAGGGCCTACAGCGGGGCTCCTACAATGAGCAGTTCTTC.

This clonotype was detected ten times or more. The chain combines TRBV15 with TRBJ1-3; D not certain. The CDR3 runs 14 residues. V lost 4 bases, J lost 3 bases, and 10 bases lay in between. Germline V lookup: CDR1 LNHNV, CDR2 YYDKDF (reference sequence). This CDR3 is CATSTSGGGNTIYF. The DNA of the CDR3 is TGTGCCACCAGCACCTCGGGAGGTGGAAACACCATATATTTT.

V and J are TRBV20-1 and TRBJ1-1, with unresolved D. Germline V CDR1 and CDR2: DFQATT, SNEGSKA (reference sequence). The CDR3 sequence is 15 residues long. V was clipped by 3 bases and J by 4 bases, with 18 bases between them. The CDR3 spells CSASRQNLLGTEAFF. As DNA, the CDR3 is TGCAGTGCTAGTCGGCAGAACCTGTTGGGCACTGAAGCTTTCTTT.

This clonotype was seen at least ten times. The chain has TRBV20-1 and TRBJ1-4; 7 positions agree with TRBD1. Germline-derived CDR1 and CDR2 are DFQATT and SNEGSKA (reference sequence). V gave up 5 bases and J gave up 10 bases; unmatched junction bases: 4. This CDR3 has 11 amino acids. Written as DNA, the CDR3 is TGCAGTGCTGACAGGGCCGGAAAACTGTTTTTT. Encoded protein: CSADRAGKLFF.

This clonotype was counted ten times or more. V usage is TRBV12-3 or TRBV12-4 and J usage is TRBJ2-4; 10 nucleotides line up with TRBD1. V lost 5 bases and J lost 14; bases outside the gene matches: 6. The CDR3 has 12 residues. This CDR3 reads CASSPSDRGKYF. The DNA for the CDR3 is TGTGCCAGCAGTCCCTCGGACAGGGGGAAGTACTTC.

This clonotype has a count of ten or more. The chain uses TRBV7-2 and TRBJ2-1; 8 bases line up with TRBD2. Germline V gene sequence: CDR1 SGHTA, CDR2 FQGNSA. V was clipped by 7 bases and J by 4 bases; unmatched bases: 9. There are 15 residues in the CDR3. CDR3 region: CASTLRTSLYNEQFF. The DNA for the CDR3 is TGTGCCAGCACCCTTCGGACTAGCCTATACAATGAGCAGTTCTTC.

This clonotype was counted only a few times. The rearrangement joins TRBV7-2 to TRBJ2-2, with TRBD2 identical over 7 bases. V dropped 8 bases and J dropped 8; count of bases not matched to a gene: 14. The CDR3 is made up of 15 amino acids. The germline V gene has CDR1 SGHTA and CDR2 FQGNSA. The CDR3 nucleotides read TGTGCCAGCCAACCGCGGCTAGCGGAGACGGGGGAGCTGTTTTTT. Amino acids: CASQPRLAETGELFF.

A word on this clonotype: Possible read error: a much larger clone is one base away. CDR3 bases: TGTGCCAGCCATAGTCCTAACTATGGCGACACCTTC. Translating gives CASHSPNYGDTF. The chain carries TRBV27 and TRBJ1-2; D remains unclear. CDR1 and CDR2 (germline): MNHEY, SMNVEV (reference sequence). This CDR3 is built from 12 residues.

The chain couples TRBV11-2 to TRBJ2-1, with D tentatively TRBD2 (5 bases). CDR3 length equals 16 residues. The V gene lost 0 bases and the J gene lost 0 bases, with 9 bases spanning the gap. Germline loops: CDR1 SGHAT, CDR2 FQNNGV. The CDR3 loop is CASSLEAGFSYNEQFF. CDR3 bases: TGTGCCAGCAGCTTAGAGGCGGGTTTCTCCTACAATGAGCAGTTCTTC.

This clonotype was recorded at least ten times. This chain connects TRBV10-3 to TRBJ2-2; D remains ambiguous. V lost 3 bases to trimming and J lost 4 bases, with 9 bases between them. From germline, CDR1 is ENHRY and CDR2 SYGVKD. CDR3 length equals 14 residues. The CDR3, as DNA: TGTGCCATCAGTGAAGGTGTGGGCACCGGGGAGCTGTTTTTT. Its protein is CAISEGVGTGELFF.

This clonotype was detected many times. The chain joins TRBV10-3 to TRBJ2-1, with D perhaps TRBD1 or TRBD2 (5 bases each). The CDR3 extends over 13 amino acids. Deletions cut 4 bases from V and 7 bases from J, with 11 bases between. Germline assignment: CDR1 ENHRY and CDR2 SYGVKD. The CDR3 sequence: CAISGGEGNEQFF. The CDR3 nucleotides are TGTGCCATCAGTGGAGGGGAAGGGAATGAGCAGTTCTTC.

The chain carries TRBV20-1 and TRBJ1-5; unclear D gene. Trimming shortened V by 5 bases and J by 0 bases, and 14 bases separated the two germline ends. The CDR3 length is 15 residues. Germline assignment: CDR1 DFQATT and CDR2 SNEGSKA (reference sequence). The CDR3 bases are TGCAGTGCTGGCCGTAGAAGAGGTAGCAATCAGCCCCAGCATTTT. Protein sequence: CSAGRRRGSNQPQHF.